These 32 T cell receptor beta chains share one sample of origin, sequenced in a study of blood T cell repertoires in COVID-19 (dated by TCRdb to 2018 to 2021). Receptor libraries were prepared by the immunoSEQ multiplex PCR assay. Drawn from immuneACCESS, this table holds only the in-frame rearrangements with V and J called that TCRdb kept. Clones are partly lost; checked studies trace under half to an unresolved V gene and leave the rest unexplained. This sample holds about 210,000 clones; around 91% were observed only once. About 5% of the sample lies in the top ten. Sample: peripheral blood. The source of these receptors is a woman aged 40-49 years with acute or convalescent COVID-19.

This clone has a single count. The chain couples TRBV7-2 to TRBJ1-1; no clear D gene. The CDR3 spans 15 residues. The germline gives CDR1 SGHTA, CDR2 FQGNSA. V lost 4 bases and J 0 bases, leaving 12 bases between the germline ends. CDR3 amino acids: CASSSRRFMNTEAFF. DNA for the CDR3: TGTGCCAGCAGCTCTAGGAGGTTTATGAACACTGAAGCTTTCTTT.

The V gene is TRBV30, the J gene TRBJ2-5, with D perhaps matching TRBD2 (5 bases). From germline, CDR1 is GTSNPN and CDR2 SVGIG (reference sequence). Trimming took off 2 bases at V and 5 bases at J, with 6 bases between the two ends. The length of the CDR3 is 11 residues. The CDR3 reads CAWSTGETQYF. In nucleotides, the CDR3 is TGTGCCTGGAGTACGGGGGAGACCCAGTACTTC.

The V call is TRBV6-5, the J call TRBJ2-5, with D perhaps TRBD2 (5 bases). CDR3 length: 14 amino acids. Trimming removed 6 bases from V and 1 base from J, with 12 bases in between. Germline-derived CDR1 and CDR2 are MNHEY and SVGAGI. CDR3 protein: CASRLASAQETQYF. CDR3 nucleotide sequence: TGTGCCAGCAGATTAGCGAGCGCCCAAGAGACCCAGTACTTC.

The chain employs TRBV11-3 and TRBJ2-5, with D perhaps TRBD2 (5 bases). Germline V gene lookup returns CDR1 SGHNT and CDR2 YENEEA. Deletions cut 1 base from V and 2 bases from J, with 11 bases between. The CDR3 totals 15 residues. The CDR3 DNA follows: TGTGCCAGCAGCTTAGTCGGGGATAAACAAGAGACCCAGTACTTC. Translated, it gives CASSLVGDKQETQYF.

The chain carries TRBV2 and TRBJ2-5, with D unclear. Germline V gene sequence: CDR1 SNHLY, CDR2 FYNNEI. The CDR3 covers 11 residues. Trimming shortened V by 6 bases and J by 1 base, and 3 bases separated the two germline ends. CDR3 region: CASRAQETQYF. In DNA form, the CDR3 reads TGTGCCAGCAGGGCCCAAGAGACCCAGTACTTC.

The gene calls are TRBV5-1 and TRBJ2-5, with 15 bases fitting TRBD2. The V gene's germline CDR1 is SGHRS and CDR2 YFSETQ. V shed 3 bases, J shed 1 base, and the junction held 4 bases outside the gene matches. This CDR3 is 17 amino acids long. The CDR3 loop reads CASSSGLAGGFQETQYF. In DNA form, the CDR3 reads TGCGCCAGCAGCTCGGGACTAGCGGGGGGCTTCCAAGAGACCCAGTACTTC.

The sample holds one count of this clone. The V and J genes are TRBV7-2 and TRBJ1-1, with a tentative D call TRBD1 (5 bases). V was trimmed by 5 bases and J by 6 bases, leaving 16 bases between them. The CDR3 spans 14 residues. Germline V gene lookup returns CDR1 SGHTA and CDR2 FQGNSA. Here the CDR3 reads CASSHGGRVAEAFF. CDR3 nucleotides: TGTGCCAGCAGCCATGGCGGCAGGGTGGCTGAAGCTTTCTTT.

The chain joins TRBV30 to TRBJ2-7; D is possibly TRBD1 (6 bases). V lost 2 bases and J lost 3, with 11 bases in between. Germline V lookup: CDR1 GTSNPN, CDR2 SVGIG (reference sequence). The CDR3 totals 13 residues. The CDR3 loop is CAWSRDTDYEQYV. For the CDR3, the DNA is TGTGCCTGGAGTCGGGACACGGACTACGAGCAGTACGTC.

The V and J genes are TRBV7-2 and TRBJ1-1; D is unresolved. This CDR3 spans 17 amino acids. The V end was cut by 3 bases, the J end by 1 base, with 18 bases between. The V gene's germline CDR1 is SGHTA and CDR2 FQGNSA. CDR3 residues: CASSLRRRIDENTEAFF. As DNA, the CDR3 is TGTGCCAGCAGCTTGAGAAGGAGGATAGACGAGAACACTGAAGCTTTCTTT.

J is TRBJ2-7 and V is TRBV6-6; weak D call: TRBD1 (7 bases). Germline loops: CDR1 MNHNY, CDR2 SVGAGI (reference sequence). This CDR3 spans 13 amino acids. With 5 bases removed from V and 3 bases from J, the gap between germline ends came to 11 bases. In DNA form, the CDR3 reads TGTGCCAGCAGTCGGGGGACAGACTACGAGCAGTACGTC. As protein: CASSRGTDYEQYV.

This rearrangement joins TRBV2 to TRBJ1-2, with unresolved D. The V gene's germline CDR1 is SNHLY and CDR2 FYNNEI. CDR3 length: 14 residues. Trimming left V 5 bases short and J 0 bases short, with 10 bases between. The CDR3 nucleotides are TGTGCCAGCAGTCTACAGAACACTAACTATGGCTACACCTTC. Translating gives CASSLQNTNYGYTF.

The chain employs TRBV6-5 and TRBJ1-2, with 7 bases fitting TRBD1. J lost 7 bases, V lost 6 bases, and 14 bases had no gene match. In germline, CDR1 is MNHEY, CDR2 SVGAGI. The CDR3 consists of 15 residues. Written as DNA, the CDR3 is TGTGCCAGCAGCACGAGAGGGGGCAGTGTTTCTGGCTACACCTTC. Translated: CASSTRGGSVSGYTF.

This clone has only a few counts. This sequence joins TRBV19 and TRBJ2-5; possible D gene TRBD1, 5 bases. The CDR3 runs to 14 residues. The germline V and J ends were trimmed by 8 bases and 0 bases, with 13 bases remaining between them. Germline lookup yields CDR1 LNHDA and CDR2 SQIVND (reference sequence). CDR3 loop: CASAKWGHQETQYF. The CDR3 bases are TGTGCCAGTGCCAAGTGGGGCCACCAAGAGACCCAGTACTTC.

The rearrangement joins TRBV2 to TRBJ1-1; tentatively, D is TRBD1 (5 bases). This CDR3 is built from 14 residues. Between the trimmed V and J ends, which lost 1 base and 7 bases, there was a span of 13 bases. CDR1 and CDR2 (germline): SNHLY, FYNNEI. This chain's CDR3 is CASSEGSGVSEAFF. The CDR3 DNA is TGTGCCAGCAGTGAAGGATCGGGGGTTAGTGAAGCTTTCTTT.

This clone was seen a handful of times. V usage is TRBV4-1 and J usage is TRBJ2-2, with 8 nucleotides matching TRBD2. The CDR3 contains 17 residues. Per the germline V gene, CDR1 is MGHRA and CDR2 is YSYEKL. V gave up 10 bases and J gave up 6 bases; unmatched junction bases: 19. CDR3 in amino acids: CATRGGLAEKGAGELFF. The CDR3 region has the DNA TGCGCCACCCGGGGGGGCCTAGCGGAGAAAGGAGCCGGGGAGCTGTTTTTT.

This chain connects TRBV6-5 to TRBJ1-4, with a weak D call TRBD1 (6 bases). Germline lookup yields CDR1 MNHEY and CDR2 SVGAGI. V was trimmed by 6 bases and J by 4 bases, leaving 15 bases between them. CDR3 size: 15 residues. In DNA form, the CDR3 reads TGTGCCAGCAGCCCCCCGGACAGAGATAATGAAAAACTGTTTTTT. It yields the protein CASSPPDRDNEKLFF.

The rearrangement joins TRBV12-3 or TRBV12-4 to TRBJ2-5; D gene unclear. Trimming removed 3 bases at V and 1 base at J, with 3 bases between. This CDR3 has 12 residues. CDR3 in amino acids: CASSFVQETQYF. In nucleotides, the CDR3 is TGTGCCAGCAGTTTCGTCCAAGAGACCCAGTACTTC.

This rearrangement joins TRBV21-1 to TRBJ1-6; TRBD1, as called in the table, went unchecked against the DNA. TRBV21-1 is reported as a pseudogene. The CDR3 loop spans 18 amino acids. CDR3 in amino acids: CASSKGVGQYFYNSPLHF. The CDR3 nucleotides are TGTGCCAGCAGCAAGGGGGTAGGACAGTACTTCTATAATTCACCCCTCCACTTT.

The chain recombines TRBV6-5 with TRBJ1-2, with 9 bases that match TRBD1. This CDR3 comprises 15 residues. Per the germline V gene, CDR1 is MNHEY and CDR2 is SVGAGI. The ends lost 6 bases at V and 5 bases at J; junction bases unmatched: 10. The CDR3 protein is CASRSEGQGIYGYTF. DNA of the CDR3: TGTGCCAGCAGGAGTGAGGGACAGGGTATTTATGGCTACACCTTC.

The chain recombines TRBV6-1 with TRBJ2-3, with 9 bases that match TRBD2. Looked up from germline, CDR1 is MNHNS and CDR2 is SASEGT. V lost 2 bases, J lost 4 bases, and 4 bases stayed unmatched. This CDR3 spans 15 amino acids. This chain's CDR3 is CASSESGGPADTQYF. The CDR3 DNA sequence: TGTGCCAGCAGTGAAAGCGGGGGGCCGGCAGATACGCAGTATTTT.

The V call is TRBV11-2, the J call TRBJ2-5, with 7 nucleotides matching TRBD1. The trim removed 3 bases at V and 2 bases at J, leaving 6 bases unmatched. Germline-derived CDR1 and CDR2 are SGHAT and FQNNGV. This CDR3 has 15 residues. CDR3 loop: CASSFRGQSQETQYF. The CDR3 nucleotides are TGTGCCAGCAGCTTCAGGGGACAGTCACAAGAGACCCAGTACTTC.

J is TRBJ2-3 and V is TRBV9; possible D gene TRBD1, 6 bases. Germline assignment: CDR1 SGDLS and CDR2 YYNGEE. The CDR3 has 14 amino acids. V lost 0 bases to trimming and J lost 3 bases, with 8 bases between them. The CDR3 loop reads CASSVDRVTDTQYF. The CDR3 DNA sequence: TGTGCCAGCAGCGTAGACAGGGTGACAGATACGCAGTATTTT. The full variable domain, with the rest looked up from reference TRBV9 and TRBJ2-3, is DSGVTQTPKHLITATGQRVTLRCSPRSGDLSVYWYQQSLDQGLQFLIQYYNGEERAKGNILERFSAQQFPDLHSELNLSSLELGDSALYFCASSVDRVTDTQYFGPGTRLTVL.

This clone was recorded a few times. The chain couples TRBV6-1 to TRBJ1-1; 7 nucleotides agree with TRBD1. J was trimmed by 5 bases and V by 3 bases; bases with no gene match: 9. Germline assignment: CDR1 MNHNS and CDR2 SASEGT. The CDR3 is made up of 15 amino acids. The CDR3 nucleotides read TGTGCCAGCAGTGACGTTCACAGGGGTTTGACTGAAGCTTTCTTT. As protein: CASSDVHRGLTEAFF.

The genes are TRBV24-1 and TRBJ1-1, with 9 bases matching TRBD1. The CDR3 covers 13 residues. Germline CDR1 and CDR2: KGHDR and SFDVKD. The J segment lost 12 bases and the V segment lost 5 bases, leaving 9 bases of the junction unmatched. The CDR3 DNA sequence: TGTGCCACCAGTGCAACAGGGGGCCTAGGGACTTTCTTT. Its translation: CATSATGGLGTFF.

The rearrangement links TRBV12-3 or TRBV12-4 to TRBJ1-1, with D possibly TRBD1 on 5 matching bases. The CDR3 loop spans 11 amino acids. The ends were cut back, 6 bases at V and 4 bases at J, with 6 bases in the middle. The CDR3 DNA sequence: TGTGCCAGCAGAGACAGCACTGAAGCTTTCTTT. It specifies CASRDSTEAFF.

This chain uses TRBV6-2 or TRBV6-3 with TRBJ1-2; 9 positions match TRBD1. Germline CDR1 reads MNHEY; CDR2 reads SVGEGT. The CDR3 is 15 amino acids. Trimming took 5 bases from V and 2 from J; bases not matched to a gene: 6. The CDR3 DNA reads TGTGCCAGCAGTCCCGGGACAGGGTCGAACTATGGCTACACCTTC. This translates into CASSPGTGSNYGYTF.

The CDR3 sequence is CASSFVGTDNSPLHF. The CDR3 coding sequence is TGCGCCAGCAGCTTCGTCGGGACAGATAATTCACCCCTCCACTTT. This chain joins TRBV5-1 and TRBJ1-6, with 7 positions matching TRBD1. Germline V gene lookup returns CDR1 SGHRS and CDR2 YFSETQ. Trimming removed 2 bases from V and 5 bases from J; junction bases left unmatched: 4. The CDR3 runs 15 residues.

The genes are TRBV2 and TRBJ2-3; D perhaps matches TRBD2 (5 bases). The V end lost 6 bases, the J end lost 0 bases, and 10 bases lay between the germline ends. The germline CDR1 and CDR2 sequences are SNHLY and FYNNEI. The CDR3 loop spans 14 amino acids. The CDR3 sequence is CASRAGKSTDTQYF. CDR3 coding DNA: TGTGCCAGCAGGGCCGGGAAGAGCACAGATACGCAGTATTTT. Complete variable domain (other parts from reference TRBV2 and TRBJ2-3): EPEVTQTPSHQVTQMGQEVILRCVPISNHLYFYWYRQILGQKVEFLVSFYNNEISEKSEIFDDQFSVERPDGSNFTLKIRSTKLEDSAMYFCASRAGKSTDTQYFGPGTRLTVL.

J is TRBJ1-1 and V is TRBV6-5; D is unresolved. V was pared by 7 bases and J by 8 bases, with 14 bases between. Germline CDR1 and CDR2: MNHEY and SVGAGI. The CDR3 contains 12 residues. CDR3 nucleotides: TGTGCCAGCACCTATATCACGGGAGAAGCTTTCTTT. This encodes CASTYITGEAFF.

Here the CDR3 reads CASGLVPELNGYTF. The DNA for the CDR3 is TGTGCTAGTGGTTTGGTACCTGAACTCAATGGCTACACCTTC. The chain couples TRBV12-5 to TRBJ1-2, with D hard to call. The CDR3 extends over 14 amino acids. V was pared by 0 bases and J by 6 bases, with 11 bases between. CDR1 and CDR2 (germline): LGHNT, FRNRAP.

V usage is TRBV6-5 and J usage is TRBJ1-2; D unclear. Trimming stripped 4 bases from V and 7 bases from J, with 4 bases between. This CDR3 has 10 amino acids. Germline CDR1 reads MNHEY; CDR2 reads SVGAGI. CDR3 sequence: CASSSLGYTF. The CDR3 nucleotides read TGTGCCAGCAGTTCTCTTGGCTACACCTTC.

This clone was recorded only once. The CDR3 sequence: CASSLSAGGNNEQFF. CDR3 sequence (DNA): TGTGCCAGCAGTTTATCGGCGGGGGGGAACAATGAGCAGTTCTTC. The chain links TRBV27 to TRBJ2-1, with 9 bases matching TRBD2. The germline V gene encodes CDR1 MNHEY and CDR2 SMNVEV (reference sequence). This CDR3 has 15 amino acids. V gave up 0 bases and J gave up 5 bases; unmatched junction bases: 2.